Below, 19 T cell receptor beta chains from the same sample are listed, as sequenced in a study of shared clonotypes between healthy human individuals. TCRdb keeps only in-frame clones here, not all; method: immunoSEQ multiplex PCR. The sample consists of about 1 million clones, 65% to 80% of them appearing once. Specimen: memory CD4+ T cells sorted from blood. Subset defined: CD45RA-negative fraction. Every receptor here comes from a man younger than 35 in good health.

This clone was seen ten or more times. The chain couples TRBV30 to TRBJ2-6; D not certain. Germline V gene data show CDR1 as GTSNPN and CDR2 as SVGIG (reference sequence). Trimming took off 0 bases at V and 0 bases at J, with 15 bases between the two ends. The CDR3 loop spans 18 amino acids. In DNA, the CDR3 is TGTGCCTGGAGTGTACTTGGACGGCATATCTCTGGGGCCAACGTCCTGACTTTC. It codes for CAWSVLGRHISGANVLTF. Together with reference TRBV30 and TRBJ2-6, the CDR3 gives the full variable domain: SQTIHQWPATLVQPVGSPLSLECTVEGTSNPNLYWYRQAAGRGLQLLFYSVGIGQISSEVPQNLSASRPQDRQFILSSKKLLLSDSGFYLCAWSVLGRHISGANVLTFGAGSRLTVL.

The CDR3 coding sequence is TGTGCCAGTAGTTTTCTTGGGACAGGCTCTCGGCCCCAGCATTTT. Translation: CASSFLGTGSRPQHF. The V gene is TRBV19, the J gene TRBJ1-5; TRBD1 matches 8 bases. This CDR3 spans 15 amino acids. The V gene end was trimmed by 5 bases and the J gene end by 9 bases; junction bases not matched to a gene: 12. Looked up from germline, CDR1 is LNHDA and CDR2 is SQIVND (reference sequence).

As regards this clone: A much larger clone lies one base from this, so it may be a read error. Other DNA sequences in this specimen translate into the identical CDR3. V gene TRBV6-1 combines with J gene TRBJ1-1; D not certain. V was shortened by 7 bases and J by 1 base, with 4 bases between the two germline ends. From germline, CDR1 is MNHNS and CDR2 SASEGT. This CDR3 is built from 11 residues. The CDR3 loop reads CASTPNTEAFF. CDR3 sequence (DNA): TGTGCCAGCACACCGAACACTGAAGCTTTCTTT.

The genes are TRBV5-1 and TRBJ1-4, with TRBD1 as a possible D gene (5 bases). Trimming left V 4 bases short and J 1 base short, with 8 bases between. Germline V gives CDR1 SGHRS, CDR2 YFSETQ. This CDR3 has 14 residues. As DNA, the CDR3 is TGCGCCAGCAGCGGGGCGGGAACTAATGAAAAACTGTTTTTT. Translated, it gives CASSGAGTNEKLFF. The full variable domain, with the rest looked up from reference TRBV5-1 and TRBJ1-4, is KAGVTQTPRYLIKTRGQQVTLSCSPISGHRSVSWYQQTPGQGLQFLFEYFSETQRNKGNFPGRFSGRQFSNSRSEMNVSTLELGDSALYLCASSGAGTNEKLFFGSGTQLSVL.

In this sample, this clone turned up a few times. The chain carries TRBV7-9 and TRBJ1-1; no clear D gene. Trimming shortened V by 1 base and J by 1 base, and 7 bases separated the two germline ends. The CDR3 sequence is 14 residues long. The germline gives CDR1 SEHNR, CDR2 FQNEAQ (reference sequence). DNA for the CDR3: TGTGCCAGCAGCTTAGGTTCAGGGAACACTGAAGCTTTCTTT. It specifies CASSLGSGNTEAFF.

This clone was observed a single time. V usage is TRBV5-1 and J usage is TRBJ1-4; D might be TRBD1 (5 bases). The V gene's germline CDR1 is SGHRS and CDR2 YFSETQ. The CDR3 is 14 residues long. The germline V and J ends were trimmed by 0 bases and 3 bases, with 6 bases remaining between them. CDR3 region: CASSLGRANEKLFF. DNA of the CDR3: TGCGCCAGCAGCTTGGGCAGGGCTAATGAAAAACTGTTTTTT.

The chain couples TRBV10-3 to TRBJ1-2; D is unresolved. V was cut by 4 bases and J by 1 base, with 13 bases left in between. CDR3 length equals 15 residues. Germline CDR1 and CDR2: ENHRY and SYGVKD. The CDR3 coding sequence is TGTGCCATCAGTGTTTTCGGTGCGAGTAACTATGGCTACACCTTC. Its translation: CAISVFGASNYGYTF.

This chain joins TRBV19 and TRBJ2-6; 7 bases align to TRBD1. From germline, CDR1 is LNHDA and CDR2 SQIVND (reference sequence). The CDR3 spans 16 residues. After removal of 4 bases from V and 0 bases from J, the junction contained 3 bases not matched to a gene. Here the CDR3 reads CASSTTGDSGANVLTF. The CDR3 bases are TGTGCCAGTAGTACCACAGGGGACTCTGGGGCCAACGTCCTGACTTTC.

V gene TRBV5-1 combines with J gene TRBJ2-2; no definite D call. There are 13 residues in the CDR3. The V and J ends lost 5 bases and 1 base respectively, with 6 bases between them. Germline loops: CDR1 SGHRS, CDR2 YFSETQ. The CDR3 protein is CASSTGNTGELFF. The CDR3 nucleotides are TGCGCCAGCAGTACGGGGAACACCGGGGAGCTGTTTTTT.

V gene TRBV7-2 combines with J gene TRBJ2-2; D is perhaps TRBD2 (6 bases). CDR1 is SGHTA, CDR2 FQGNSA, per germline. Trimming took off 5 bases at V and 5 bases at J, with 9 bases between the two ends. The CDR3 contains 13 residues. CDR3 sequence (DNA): TGTGCCAGCAGCCGCGGGACTACCGGGGAGCTGTTTTTT. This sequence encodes CASSRGTTGELFF.

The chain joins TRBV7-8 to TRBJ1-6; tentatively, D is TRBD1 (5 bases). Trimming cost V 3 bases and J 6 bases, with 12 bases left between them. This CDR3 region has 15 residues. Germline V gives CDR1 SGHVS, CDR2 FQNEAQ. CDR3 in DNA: TGTGCCAGCAGCTTCGGGGAGGGGACTAATTCACCCCTCCACTTT. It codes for CASSFGEGTNSPLHF.

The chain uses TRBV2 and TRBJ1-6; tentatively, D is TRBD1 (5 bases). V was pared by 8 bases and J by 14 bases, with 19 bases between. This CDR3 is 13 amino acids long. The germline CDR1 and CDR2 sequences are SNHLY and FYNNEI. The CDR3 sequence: CASRDRAMTALHF. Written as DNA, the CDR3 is TGTGCCAGCCGGGACCGAGCAATGACGGCCCTCCACTTT.

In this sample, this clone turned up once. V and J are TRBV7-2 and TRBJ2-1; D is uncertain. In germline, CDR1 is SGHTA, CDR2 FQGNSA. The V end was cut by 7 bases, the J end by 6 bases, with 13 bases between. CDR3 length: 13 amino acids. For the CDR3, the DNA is TGTGCCAGCAACCCGGCCAACTCCAATGAGCAGTTCTTC. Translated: CASNPANSNEQFF.

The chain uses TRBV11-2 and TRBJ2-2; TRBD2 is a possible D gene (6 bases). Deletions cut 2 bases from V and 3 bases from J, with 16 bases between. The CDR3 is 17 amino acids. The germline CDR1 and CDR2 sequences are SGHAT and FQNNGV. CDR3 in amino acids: CASSLRGGTTYTGELFF. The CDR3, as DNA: TGTGCCAGCAGCTTAAGAGGCGGGACCACTTACACCGGGGAGCTGTTTTTT. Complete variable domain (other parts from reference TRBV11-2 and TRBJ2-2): EAGVAQSPRYKIIEKRQSVAFWCNPISGHATLYWYQQILGQGPKLLIQFQNNGVVDDSQLPKDRFSAERLKGVDSTLKIQPAKLEDSAVYLCASSLRGGTTYTGELFFGEGSRLTVL.

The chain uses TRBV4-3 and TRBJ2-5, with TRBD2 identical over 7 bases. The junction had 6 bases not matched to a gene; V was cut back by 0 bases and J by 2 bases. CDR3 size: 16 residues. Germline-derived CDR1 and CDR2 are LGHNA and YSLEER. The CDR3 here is CASSQDPASGQETQYF. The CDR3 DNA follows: TGCGCCAGCAGCCAAGATCCGGCTAGCGGACAAGAGACCCAGTACTTC.

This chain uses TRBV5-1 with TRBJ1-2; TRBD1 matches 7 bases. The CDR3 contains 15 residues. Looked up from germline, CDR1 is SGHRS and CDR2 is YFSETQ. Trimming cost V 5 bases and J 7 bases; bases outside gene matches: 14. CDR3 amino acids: CASSQRQGDDGGYTF. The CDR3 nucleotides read TGCGCCAGCAGTCAACGGCAGGGGGACGATGGTGGCTACACCTTC.

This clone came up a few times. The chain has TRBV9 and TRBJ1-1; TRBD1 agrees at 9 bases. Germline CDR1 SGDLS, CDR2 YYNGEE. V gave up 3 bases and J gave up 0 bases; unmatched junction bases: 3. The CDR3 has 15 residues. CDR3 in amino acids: CASSATGGLNTEAFF. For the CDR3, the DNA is TGTGCCAGCAGCGCAACAGGGGGCCTGAACACTGAAGCTTTCTTT.

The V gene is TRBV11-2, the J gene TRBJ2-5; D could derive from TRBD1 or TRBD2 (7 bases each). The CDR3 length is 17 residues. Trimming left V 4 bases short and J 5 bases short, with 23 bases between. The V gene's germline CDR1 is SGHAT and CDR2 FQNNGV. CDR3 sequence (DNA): TGTGCCAGCAGCTCGACAGGGAGGGGCTGGGTCGGGGAGACCCAGTACTTC. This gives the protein CASSSTGRGWVGETQYF.

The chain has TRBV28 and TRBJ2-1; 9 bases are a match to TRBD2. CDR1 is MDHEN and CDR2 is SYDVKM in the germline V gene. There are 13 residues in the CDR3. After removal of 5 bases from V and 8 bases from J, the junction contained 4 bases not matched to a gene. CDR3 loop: CASSVGLADEQFF. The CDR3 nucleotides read TGTGCCAGCAGTGTGGGACTAGCAGATGAGCAGTTCTTC.